The 30 T cell receptor beta chains below were found in one sample sequenced in a study of long-term antiretroviral therapy in people with HIV. Running of the v3.0 immunoSEQ assay took place at survey level. The repertoire was sequenced with immunoSEQ multiplex PCR; TCRdb's copy has only in-frame clones and lacks some. Of 29,000 or so clones in the sample, about 93% were seen once. This specimen was unsorted PBMCs, taken about 6.5 years after starting antiretroviral therapy. The receptors were gathered from a woman in her thirties or forties with HIV.

The genes are TRBV5-1 and TRBJ2-1; no firm D call. The CDR3 length is 15 residues. The V gene's germline CDR1 is SGHRS and CDR2 YFSETQ. V lost 0 bases, J lost 7 bases, and 14 bases lay in between. The CDR3 region is CASSLVAPPENEQFF. CDR3 sequence (DNA): TGCGCCAGCAGCTTGGTCGCCCCCCCCGAGAATGAGCAGTTCTTC.

The rearrangement links TRBV9 to TRBJ2-3, with TRBD1 matching over 7 bases. The germline gives CDR1 SGDLS, CDR2 YYNGEE. Trimming took 4 bases from V and 1 from J; bases not matched to a gene: 6. The CDR3 contains 15 residues. The CDR3 DNA sequence: TGTGCCAGCAGCTATAGTGGGACAGGCACAGATACGCAGTATTTT. This sequence encodes CASSYSGTGTDTQYF.

This chain links TRBV10-3 with TRBJ2-4, with 9 bases aligning to TRBD1. CDR1 ENHRY and CDR2 SYGVKD come from the germline V gene. This CDR3 has 15 amino acids. V trimming: 6 bases; J trimming: 6 bases; junction bases outside the gene matches: 9. Here the CDR3 DNA reads TGTGCCATCAGACCCGGGACAGGGAAGCGAAACATTCAGTACTTC. Its protein product is CAIRPGTGKRNIQYF.

By sample share, this clone is large (0.1 to 1%). The chain combines TRBV25-1 with TRBJ2-3; D remains unclear. The CDR3 length is 11 residues. V dropped 7 bases and J dropped 5 bases, with 7 bases sitting between them. Germline CDR1 MGHDK, CDR2 SYGVNS. The CDR3 loop is CASTWGDTQYF. The CDR3 coding sequence is TGTGCCAGCACCTGGGGAGATACGCAGTATTTT.

This chain joins TRBV6-6 and TRBJ1-2, with 12 bases aligning to TRBD1. Germline CDR1 is MNHNY and CDR2 is SVGAGI (reference sequence). The junction had 5 bases not matched to a gene; V was cut back by 5 bases and J by 4 bases. CDR3 length: 15 residues. The chain's CDR3 is CASSMGQGAGYGYTF. The CDR3 nucleotides are TGTGCCAGCAGTATGGGACAGGGGGCCGGCTATGGCTACACCTTC.

This sequence joins TRBV5-4 and TRBJ1-5; D ambiguous. Trimming shortened V by 0 bases and J by 1 base, and 5 bases separated the two germline ends. Germline CDR1 SGHNT, CDR2 YYREEE (reference sequence). CDR3 length: 14 residues. The CDR3, as DNA: TGTGCCAGCAGCTTGGGCGGCAGCAATCAGCCCCAGCATTTT. As protein: CASSLGGSNQPQHF.

This chain uses TRBV19 with TRBJ1-1; D is uncertain. The CDR3 has 14 amino acids. Per the germline V gene, CDR1 is LNHDA and CDR2 is SQIVND (reference sequence). V dropped 1 base and J dropped 3 bases, with 9 bases sitting between them. In DNA form, the CDR3 reads TGTGCCAGTAGTATAGCGGGGAGATACACTGAAGCTTTCTTT. It codes for CASSIAGRYTEAFF.

This clone was counted a single time. This chain links TRBV30 with TRBJ1-1; D gene uncertain. Germline loops: CDR1 GTSNPN, CDR2 SVGIG (reference sequence). The length of the CDR3 is 13 residues. Between the trimmed V and J ends, which lost 3 bases and 2 bases, there was a span of 10 bases. The CDR3 DNA reads as TGTGCCTGGAGGGGCAGATTCAACACTGAAGCTTTCTTT. Amino acid sequence: CAWRGRFNTEAFF.

The chain has TRBV4-3 and TRBJ1-4, with TRBD1 identical over 9 bases. Germline CDR1 reads LGHNA; CDR2 reads YSLEER. J was trimmed by 4 bases and V by 3 bases; bases with no gene match: 9. The CDR3 runs to 17 residues. The CDR3 DNA sequence: TGCGCCAGCAGCCAGGGACAGGGCCTGGGCTTTAATGAAAAACTGTTTTTT. As protein: CASSQGQGLGFNEKLFF.

The chain links TRBV5-4 to TRBJ1-2, with 7 bases matching TRBD1. V gave up 0 bases and J gave up 4 bases; unmatched junction bases: 6. CDR1 and CDR2 from the germline V gene are SGHNT and YYREEE (reference sequence). The CDR3 covers 15 residues. CDR3: CASSLEGGTAYGYTF. For the CDR3, the DNA is TGTGCCAGCAGCTTGGAGGGGGGGACAGCCTATGGCTACACCTTC.

This chain uses TRBV9 with TRBJ2-3, with 7 bases that match TRBD2. The CDR3 has 16 residues. Germline CDR1 and CDR2: SGDLS and YYNGEE. The J segment lost 0 bases and the V segment lost 2 bases, leaving 6 bases of the junction unmatched. Written as DNA, the CDR3 is TGTGCCAGCAGCGTCGGACTAGTTGTAAGCACAGATACGCAGTATTTT. Protein sequence: CASSVGLVVSTDTQYF.

V and J are TRBV7-2 and TRBJ1-2, with 7 bases aligning to TRBD1. The CDR3 has 15 amino acids. Germline CDR1 and CDR2: SGHTA and FQGNSA. The J segment lost 5 bases and the V segment lost 5 bases, leaving 11 bases of the junction unmatched. Written as DNA, the CDR3 is TGTGCCAGCAGCCCAGATCTTGACAGGGAATATGGCTACACCTTC. Its translation is CASSPDLDREYGYTF.

The CDR3 loop is CAWTYARALRLVPEAFF. The DNA of the CDR3 is TGTGCCTGGACCTACGCCAGGGCACTACGTCTTGTCCCTGAAGCTTTCTTT. V usage is TRBV30 and J usage is TRBJ1-1; tentative D call: TRBD1 (5 bases). Germline loops: CDR1 GTSNPN, CDR2 SVGIG (reference sequence). With 4 bases removed from V and 6 bases from J, the gap between germline ends came to 27 bases. The CDR3 has 17 amino acids.

V and J are TRBV5-1 and TRBJ1-2; no clear D. The CDR3 sequence is 15 residues long. The germline V and J ends were trimmed by 0 bases and 3 bases, with 12 bases remaining between them. CDR1 is SGHRS and CDR2 is YFSETQ in the germline V gene. The CDR3 here is CASSLGPGRDYGYTF. As DNA, the CDR3 is TGCGCCAGCAGCTTGGGTCCGGGGAGGGACTATGGCTACACCTTC.

The J gene is TRBJ2-2, the V gene TRBV7-6; perhaps TRBD1 as D (6 bases). CDR1 and CDR2 (germline): SGHVS, FNYEAQ. The CDR3 sequence is 13 residues long. V was shortened by 4 bases and J by 6 bases, with 9 bases between the two germline ends. CDR3 coding DNA: TGTGCCAGCAGCTCGGACAGCGCCGGGGAGCTGTTTTTT. This sequence encodes CASSSDSAGELFF.

In its sample, this clone was seen once. The chain joins TRBV5-1 to TRBJ2-4; D tentatively fits TRBD1 or TRBD2 (5 bases each). V was cut by 1 base and J by 1 base, with 12 bases left in between. Germline V lookup: CDR1 SGHRS, CDR2 YFSETQ. The CDR3 covers 16 residues. The CDR3 region is CASSLRDGSAKNIQYF. The CDR3 region has the DNA TGCGCCAGCAGCTTGAGGGACGGCTCCGCCAAAAACATTCAGTACTTC.

This sequence joins TRBV2 and TRBJ1-4; D gene ambiguous. The length of the CDR3 is 13 residues. Trimming removed 3 bases from V and 5 bases from J, with 7 bases in between. The germline V gene encodes CDR1 SNHLY and CDR2 FYNNEI. The CDR3 sequence is CASSERANEKLFF. CDR3 in DNA: TGTGCCAGCAGTGAGAGAGCGAATGAAAAACTGTTTTTT.

This rearrangement joins TRBV11-2 to TRBJ1-4; D call uncertain. Germline loops: CDR1 SGHAT, CDR2 FQNNGV. The CDR3 runs to 12 residues. The V and J ends lost 5 bases and 4 bases respectively, with 5 bases between them. The CDR3 spells CASSLNNEKLFF. The CDR3, as DNA: TGTGCCAGCAGCCTAAATAATGAAAAACTGTTTTTT.

This rearrangement joins TRBV18 to TRBJ1-2, with D possibly being TRBD1 (5 bases). The CDR3 consists of 14 residues. Between the trimmed V and J ends, which lost 3 bases and 5 bases, there was a span of 13 bases. In germline, CDR1 is KGHSH, CDR2 LQKENI. The CDR3 protein is CASSPGTESYGYTF. CDR3 nucleotides: TGTGCCAGCTCACCCGGGACCGAGTCTTATGGCTACACCTTC.

The V gene is TRBV19, the J gene TRBJ1-3, with 7 positions matching TRBD1. The CDR3 has 14 residues. The ends lost 5 bases at V and 0 bases at J; junction bases unmatched: 1. Germline loops: CDR1 LNHDA, CDR2 SQIVND (reference sequence). As DNA, the CDR3 is TGTGCCAGTAGTGGGGACAGCTCTGGAAACACCATATATTTT. It is translated as CASSGDSSGNTIYF.

V usage is TRBV7-2 and J usage is TRBJ1-3; no clear D gene. This CDR3 spans 16 amino acids. Trimming pared 5 bases from V and 0 bases from J, leaving 14 bases between. Germline V gene sequence: CDR1 SGHTA, CDR2 FQGNSA. CDR3 DNA: TGTGCCAGCAGCATCCCGAGACTGAACTCTGGAAACACCATATATTTT. Its translation is CASSIPRLNSGNTIYF.

This clone was recorded only once. The chain carries TRBV7-9 and TRBJ1-5; D is undetermined. CDR3 length equals 15 residues. V lost 2 bases and J 0 bases, leaving 8 bases between the germline ends. In germline, CDR1 is SEHNR, CDR2 FQNEAQ (reference sequence). CDR3 in amino acids: CASSLQGHSNQPQHF. The CDR3 coding sequence is TGTGCCAGCAGCTTACAAGGGCATAGCAATCAGCCCCAGCATTTT.

This sequence joins TRBV5-4 and TRBJ1-1; a weak D match, TRBD1 (5 bases). The V end lost 4 bases, the J end lost 1 base, and 11 bases lay between the germline ends. This CDR3 is 14 amino acids long. Per germline, CDR1 SGHNT and CDR2 YYREEE (reference sequence). The CDR3 nucleotides read TGTGCCAGCAGCCCCCGGGGCGGGAACACTGAAGCTTTCTTT. As protein: CASSPRGGNTEAFF.

The chain is built from TRBV7-9 and TRBJ1-1, with a weak D call TRBD1 (5 bases). CDR1 SEHNR and CDR2 FQNEAQ come from the germline V gene (reference sequence). The CDR3 length is 14 residues. Trimming shortened V by 5 bases and J by 2 bases, and 12 bases separated the two germline ends. CDR3 nucleotide sequence: TGTGCCAGCAGCCTTGCTGGGGGTAACACTGAAGCTTTCTTT. Protein product: CASSLAGGNTEAFF.

This chain joins TRBV18 and TRBJ2-1; D is unclear. This CDR3 has 11 residues. V gave up 2 bases and J gave up 8 bases, with 4 bases separating them. CDR1 and CDR2 (germline): KGHSH, LQKENI. CDR3 protein: CASSPADEQFF. CDR3 in DNA: TGTGCCAGCTCACCAGCGGATGAGCAGTTCTTC.

V and J are TRBV30 and TRBJ1-4; D might be TRBD1 (5 bases). The germline V gene has CDR1 GTSNPN and CDR2 SVGIG (reference sequence). The CDR3 consists of 15 residues. V lost 5 bases to trimming and J lost 5 bases, with 18 bases between them. CDR3 nucleotide sequence: TGTGCCTGGGCTACTCGGGGGATTTTGAATGAAAAACTGTTTTTT. Protein product: CAWATRGILNEKLFF.

The chain links TRBV7-3 to TRBJ1-1; no firm D call. The CDR3 length is 13 residues. V shed 4 bases and J shed 7 bases, with 13 bases lying between them. CDR1 is SGHTA, CDR2 FQGTGA, per germline. CDR3 region: CASSSLRAVEAFF. CDR3 nucleotide sequence: TGTGCCAGCAGCTCCTTACGGGCTGTTGAAGCTTTCTTT.

V and J are TRBV10-3 and TRBJ2-2; D is uncertain. This CDR3 is 15 amino acids long. From germline, CDR1 is ENHRY and CDR2 SYGVKD. V gave up 3 bases and J gave up 3 bases, with 11 bases separating them. CDR3 bases: TGTGCCATCAGTGATCCCGAATCGGACACCGGGGAGCTGTTTTTT. This encodes CAISDPESDTGELFF.

The chain joins TRBV13 to TRBJ2-1; D possibly corresponds to TRBD1 (6 bases). The CDR3 runs 17 residues. Germline lookup yields CDR1 PRHDT and CDR2 FYEKMQ (reference sequence). V lost 1 base and J lost 2, with 15 bases in between. The CDR3 is CASSLVWAGAAYNEQFF. CDR3 DNA: TGTGCCAGCAGCTTAGTCTGGGCAGGGGCGGCCTACAATGAGCAGTTCTTC.

For the CDR3, the DNA is TGTGCCAGTAGTATAAGGCGGGGCCCTCGGCATCAGCCCCAGCATTTT. This translates into CASSIRRGPRHQPQHF. V is TRBV19 and J is TRBJ1-5; D might be TRBD1 (5 bases). The germline V gene has CDR1 LNHDA and CDR2 SQIVND (reference sequence). Trimming pared 2 bases from V and 5 bases from J, leaving 16 bases between. This CDR3 is built from 16 residues. Looking up the rest from reference TRBV19 and TRBJ1-5 gives the full variable domain: DGGITQSPKYLFRKEGQNVTLSCEQNLNHDAMYWYRQDPGQGLRLIYYSQIVNDFQKGDIAEGYSVSREKKESFPLTVTSAQKNPTAFYLCASSIRRGPRHQPQHFGDGTRLSIL.